The 16 T cell receptor beta chains below were found in one sample sequenced in a study of CD8 T cell repertoires and HIV-1 epitope variants. Profiling relied on immunoSEQ multiplex PCR, and the TCRdb table lists in-frame clones only, not all of them. Of about 5,600 clones detected, 60% to 80% appear once; the ten largest clones hold around 40%. The antigens of these receptors remain unknown. The sequenced sample was cultured CD8+ T cells derived from PBMCs. The receptor source for this set is a male donor with HIV.

The chain carries TRBV5-4 and TRBJ2-3, with 8 nucleotides matching TRBD2. There are 15 residues in the CDR3. Germline assignment: CDR1 SGHNT and CDR2 YYREEE (reference sequence). The ends lost 6 bases at V and 3 bases at J; junction bases unmatched: 9. The CDR3 sequence: CASNLRGGLTDTQYF. CDR3 nucleotides: TGTGCCAGCAACCTTCGGGGGGGCTTAACAGATACGCAGTATTTT.

This clone has a single count. The V gene is TRBV15, the J gene TRBJ1-1, with TRBD1 matching over 8 bases. Germline values: CDR1 LNHNV, CDR2 YYDKDF (reference sequence). This CDR3 contains 15 residues. Trimming removed 5 bases from V and 1 base from J; junction bases left unmatched: 6. Here the CDR3 reads CATSGRQGSNTEAFF. The CDR3 DNA sequence: TGTGCCACCAGCGGACGACAGGGGTCGAACACTGAAGCTTTCTTT.

About this clone itself: The junction departs from germline at one end; a sequencing error may be responsible. V is TRBV7-7 and J is TRBJ2-7, with 10 positions matching TRBD1. This CDR3 is built from 15 residues. Germline V gene data show CDR1 as SSHAT and CDR2 as FNYEAQ (reference sequence). The CDR3 here is CASSSGTGDNDEQYF. For the CDR3, the DNA is TGTGCTAGCAGCTCCGGGACAGGGGATAACGACGAGCAGTACTTC.

The chain employs TRBV28 and TRBJ2-1, with D uncertain. The CDR3 is made up of 12 amino acids. Germline V gene data show CDR1 as MDHEN and CDR2 as SYDVKM. Trimming removed 3 bases at V and 4 bases at J, with 4 bases between. This CDR3 reads CASSFEYNEQFF. CDR3 sequence (DNA): TGTGCCAGCAGTTTTGAGTACAATGAGCAGTTCTTC.

V usage is TRBV7-9 and J usage is TRBJ2-5; 13 nucleotides align to TRBD2. The CDR3 runs to 16 residues. The V gene's germline CDR1 is SEHNR and CDR2 FQNEAQ (reference sequence). The V gene end was trimmed by 2 bases and the J gene end by 5 bases; junction bases not matched to a gene: 5. The CDR3 protein is CASSLIGLAGVETQYF. CDR3 DNA: TGTGCCAGCAGCTTAATAGGACTAGCGGGAGTGGAGACCCAGTACTTC.

The V call is TRBV28, the J call TRBJ2-7, with 7 nucleotides matching TRBD1. The CDR3 totals 13 residues. In germline, CDR1 is MDHEN, CDR2 SYDVKM. V shed 5 bases, J shed 3 bases, and the junction held 4 bases outside the gene matches. The CDR3 DNA is TGTGCCAGCAGTATACCAGGGGGCTACGAGCAGTACTTC. Amino acid sequence: CASSIPGGYEQYF. Full variable domain (missing parts from reference TRBV28 and TRBJ2-7): DVKVTQSSRYLVKRTGEKVFLECVQDMDHENMFWYRQDPGLGLRLIYFSYDVKMKEKGDIPEGYSVSREKKERFSLILESASTNQTSMYLCASSIPGGYEQYFGPGTRLTVT.

By proportion, this clone is medium-sized (0.01 to 0.1%). J is TRBJ2-7 and V is TRBV19, with TRBD2 matching 10 bases. The CDR3 has 16 amino acids. Trimming cost V 3 bases and J 4 bases; bases outside gene matches: 9. Germline V lookup: CDR1 LNHDA, CDR2 SQIVND (reference sequence). Here the CDR3 DNA reads TGTGCCAGTAGTATCGACTTAACTAGCGGGGTATACGAGCAGTACTTC. Its protein product is CASSIDLTSGVYEQYF.

The chain links TRBV7-2 to TRBJ1-5, with D unclear. The CDR3 loop spans 13 amino acids. Germline V CDR1 and CDR2: SGHTA, FQGNSA. V lost 5 bases and J 4 bases, leaving 9 bases between the germline ends. In nucleotides, the CDR3 is TGTGCCAGCAGCCTTCGACCTAATCAGCCCCAGCATTTT. This gives the protein CASSLRPNQPQHF.

The chain uses TRBV2 and TRBJ2-5; 11 nucleotides match TRBD2. In germline, CDR1 is SNHLY, CDR2 FYNNEI. CDR3 size: 16 residues. V was clipped by 6 bases and J by 4 bases; unmatched bases: 10. The CDR3 DNA reads as TGTGCCAGCAGATCCCGTTTAGCGGGGGGGTCAGAGACCCAGTACTTC. Protein: CASRSRLAGGSETQYF.

The CDR3 loop reads CASSLMMAGEQFF. The CDR3 nucleotides read TGTGCCAGCAGCTTAATGATGGCGGGTGAGCAGTTCTTC. The chain carries TRBV7-3 and TRBJ2-1; D is possibly TRBD2 (5 bases). CDR3 length equals 13 residues. Germline V gives CDR1 SGHTA, CDR2 FQGTGA. V shed 1 base and J shed 9 bases, with 10 bases lying between them.

The chain joins TRBV11-3 to TRBJ1-1, with TRBD1 identical over 8 bases. CDR1 is SGHNT and CDR2 is YENEEA in the germline V gene. J was trimmed by 1 base and V by 5 bases; bases with no gene match: 3. This CDR3 is built from 14 residues. The CDR3 sequence: CASSPDRGNTEAFF. CDR3 bases: TGTGCCAGCAGCCCTGACAGGGGGAACACTGAAGCTTTCTTT. Together with reference TRBV11-3 and TRBJ1-1, the CDR3 gives the full variable domain: EAGVVQSPRYKIIEKKQPVAFWCNPISGHNTLYWYLQNLGQGPELLIRYENEEAVDDSQLPKDRFSAERLKGVDSTLKIQPAELGDSAVYLCASSPDRGNTEAFFGQGTRLTVV.

The chain employs TRBV19 and TRBJ2-2, with unresolved D. This CDR3 spans 14 amino acids. V shed 1 base and J shed 8 bases, with 11 bases lying between them. The V gene's germline CDR1 is LNHDA and CDR2 SQIVND (reference sequence). CDR3 loop: CASSIGVGQGELFF. As DNA, the CDR3 is TGTGCCAGTAGTATAGGGGTCGGGCAGGGGGAGCTGTTTTTT.

This clone turned up a few times. The CDR3 bases are TGCGCCAGCAGCTTGGAGGACAGGGACGAGCAGTACTTC. Protein sequence: CASSLEDRDEQYF. The chain carries TRBV5-1 and TRBJ2-7; 8 positions match TRBD1. V dropped 0 bases and J dropped 5; count of bases not matched to a gene: 1. The CDR3 is 13 amino acids. CDR1 is SGHRS, CDR2 YFSETQ, per germline. Variable domain in full (rest from reference TRBV5-1 and TRBJ2-7): KAGVTQTPRYLIKTRGQQVTLSCSPISGHRSVSWYQQTPGQGLQFLFEYFSETQRNKGNFPGRFSGRQFSNSRSEMNVSTLELGDSALYLCASSLEDRDEQYFGPGTRLTVT.

This clone has more than one count but fewer than ten. The V gene is TRBV7-9, the J gene TRBJ1-2, with D possibly being TRBD1 (6 bases). In germline, CDR1 is SEHNR, CDR2 FQNEAQ (reference sequence). The ends were cut back, 2 bases at V and 7 bases at J, with 14 bases in the middle. This CDR3 has 14 amino acids. CDR3 coding DNA: TGTGCCAGCAGCTTACAGTCCGGGGGGCTTGGCTACACCTTC. It codes for CASSLQSGGLGYTF.

Remarks on this clone: The identical CDR3 is also encoded by other nucleotide sequences in the sample. J is TRBJ1-2 and V is TRBV7-2; TRBD1 aligns across 8 bases. The ends lost 4 bases at V and 8 bases at J; junction bases unmatched: 6. CDR3 length: 13 residues. Germline CDR1 reads SGHTA; CDR2 reads FQGNSA. For the CDR3, the DNA is TGTGCCAGCAGCTCAACAGGGGGTCGGGGCTACACCTTC. Its translation: CASSSTGGRGYTF.

This clone was seen once. The chain links TRBV6-1 to TRBJ1-5, with 10 bases lining up with TRBD1. V lost 7 bases and J lost 5; bases outside the gene matches: 2. The length of the CDR3 is 13 residues. Germline V CDR1 and CDR2: MNHNS, SASEGT. CDR3 amino acids: CASKGTGDQPQHF. DNA for the CDR3: TGTGCCAGCAAAGGGACAGGGGATCAGCCCCAGCATTTT.